The 29 T cell receptor beta chains below were found in one sample sequenced in a study of T cells after posttransplantation cyclophosphamide. Measured with immunoSEQ multiplex PCR; TCRdb has only the in-frame clones, and not every one. The table lists 50,000 to 65,000 clones, 86% of them singletons. The source material was PBMCs. The receptors stem from a man younger than 40 with a blood cancer, CMV-positive, and with a related stem cell donor.

This chain links TRBV18 with TRBJ2-5; 7 positions agree with TRBD1. V lost 7 bases, J lost 3 bases, and 5 bases stayed unmatched. The CDR3 is 13 amino acids. The V gene's germline CDR1 is KGHSH and CDR2 LQKENI. CDR3 in DNA: TGTGCCAGCTTATCTGGACAGGAAGAGACCCAGTACTTC. It translates to CASLSGQEETQYF.

CDR3 region: CASSPGTVSYNEQFF. The CDR3 DNA is TGCGCCAGCAGCCCCGGGACAGTCTCCTACAATGAGCAGTTCTTC. V gene TRBV5-1 combines with J gene TRBJ2-1; 7 bases agree with TRBD1. This CDR3 region has 15 residues. The J segment lost 0 bases and the V segment lost 4 bases, leaving 4 bases of the junction unmatched. CDR1 is SGHRS and CDR2 is YFSETQ in the germline V gene. The whole variable domain, filled in from reference TRBV5-1 and TRBJ2-1, reads KAGVTQTPRYLIKTRGQQVTLSCSPISGHRSVSWYQQTPGQGLQFLFEYFSETQRNKGNFPGRFSGRQFSNSRSEMNVSTLELGDSALYLCASSPGTVSYNEQFFGPGTRLTVL.

CDR3 residues: CASSPQGMDQETQYF. DNA of the CDR3: TGTGCCAGCAGTCCACAGGGCATGGACCAAGAGACCCAGTACTTC. The chain has TRBV6-5 and TRBJ2-5; possibly TRBD1 for D (6 bases). The length of the CDR3 is 15 residues. Germline-derived CDR1 and CDR2 are MNHEY and SVGAGI. The V end lost 5 bases, the J end lost 0 bases, and 13 bases lay between the germline ends.

Here the CDR3 DNA reads TGTGCCAGCAGCACAAGGACAACCCGCACAGATACGCAGTATTTT. Its protein product is CASSTRTTRTDTQYF. The chain uses TRBV5-4 and TRBJ2-3; D might be TRBD1 (5 bases). V dropped 4 bases and J dropped 1 base, with 13 bases sitting between them. Looked up from germline, CDR1 is SGHNT and CDR2 is YYREEE (reference sequence). The length of the CDR3 is 15 residues.

V usage is TRBV27 and J usage is TRBJ2-5, with D possibly matching TRBD1 (5 bases). Germline CDR1 MNHEY, CDR2 SMNVEV (reference sequence). Deletions cut 2 bases from V and 0 bases from J, with 19 bases between. The CDR3 has 18 amino acids. The CDR3 spells CASSLDSRERANQETQYF. DNA of the CDR3: TGTGCCAGCAGTTTAGATTCCAGGGAACGGGCTAACCAAGAGACCCAGTACTTC.

The V call is TRBV5-1, the J call TRBJ2-5; D might be TRBD1 (6 bases). The J call may be wrong; the DNA end is better matched by TRBJ2-7. The CDR3 loop spans 14 amino acids. Germline assignment: CDR1 SGHRS and CDR2 YFSETQ. The CDR3 here is CASSLALRGYEQYF. For the CDR3, the DNA is TGCGCCAGCAGCTTGGCTCTCAGGGGATACGAGCAGTACTTC.

The CDR3 is CASSIRPGGADTQYF. DNA of the CDR3: TGTGCCAGTAGTATTCGCCCCGGCGGCGCAGATACGCAGTATTTT. The V and J genes are TRBV19 and TRBJ2-3; D unclear. The CDR3 sequence is 15 residues long. Trimming left V 3 bases short and J 4 bases short, with 14 bases between. CDR1 and CDR2 from the germline V gene are LNHDA and SQIVND (reference sequence).

This clone was seen a handful of times. V is TRBV2 and J is TRBJ2-7; weak D call: TRBD1 (5 bases). V lost 8 bases, J lost 7 bases, and 18 bases lay in between. CDR3 length: 13 residues. Germline-derived CDR1 and CDR2 are SNHLY and FYNNEI. This CDR3 reads CASHGADPKEQYF. The CDR3 bases are TGTGCCAGCCATGGGGCGGACCCAAAAGAGCAGTACTTC. Complete variable domain (other parts from reference TRBV2 and TRBJ2-7): EPEVTQTPSHQVTQMGQEVILRCVPISNHLYFYWYRQILGQKVEFLVSFYNNEISEKSEIFDDQFSVERPDGSNFTLKIRSTKLEDSAMYFCASHGADPKEQYFGPGTRLTVT.

The CDR3, as DNA: TGTGCCAGCAGCGATGGACAGGGAACCTACGAGCAGTACTTC. Protein sequence: CASSDGQGTYEQYF. This chain joins TRBV7-2 and TRBJ2-7; TRBD1 matches at 8 bases. This CDR3 comprises 14 residues. With V trimmed by 5 bases and J by 2 bases, 5 bases remained unmatched. The germline V gene encodes CDR1 SGHTA and CDR2 FQGNSA.

The genes are TRBV2 and TRBJ1-3; D gene uncertain. The V and J ends lost 6 bases and 1 base respectively, with 13 bases between them. Germline V gene lookup returns CDR1 SNHLY and CDR2 FYNNEI. This CDR3 is built from 15 residues. In DNA, the CDR3 is TGTGCCAGCAGCGAAAATTATATTTCTGGAAACACCATATATTTT. Encoded protein: CASSENYISGNTIYF.

This clone appeared a single time. The chain uses TRBV4-1 and TRBJ2-7, with 7 bases fitting TRBD1. Germline CDR1 MGHRA, CDR2 YSYEKL. Losses at the gene ends were 3 bases for V and 3 bases for J; bases not matched to a gene: 8. This CDR3 comprises 15 residues. The CDR3 reads CASSHLTGQLYEQYF. The CDR3 DNA is TGCGCCAGCAGCCATCTCACGGGACAGCTCTACGAGCAGTACTTC.

The CDR3 DNA follows: TGTGCCAGTAGGGAGGGGGCTTCATATGGCTACACCTTC. It codes for CASREGASYGYTF. The gene calls are TRBV19 and TRBJ1-2, with 7 bases that match TRBD1. The CDR3 covers 13 residues. CDR1 LNHDA and CDR2 SQIVND come from the germline V gene (reference sequence). The junction had 6 bases not matched to a gene; V was cut back by 6 bases and J by 5 bases. The full variable domain, with the rest looked up from reference TRBV19 and TRBJ1-2, is DGGITQSPKYLFRKEGQNVTLSCEQNLNHDAMYWYRQDPGQGLRLIYYSQIVNDFQKGDIAEGYSVSREKKESFPLTVTSAQKNPTAFYLCASREGASYGYTFGSGTRLTVV.

The rearrangement uses TRBV7-9 and TRBJ1-2; weak D call: TRBD1 (5 bases). Germline CDR1 and CDR2: SEHNR and FQNEAQ (reference sequence). V lost 5 bases, J lost 8 bases, and 9 bases lay in between. The CDR3 has 11 residues. The CDR3 DNA is TGTGCCAGCAGCCAGGGAGGCGGCTACACCTTC. It encodes CASSQGGGYTF.

The J gene is TRBJ2-1, the V gene TRBV7-9, with 9 positions matching TRBD2. CDR1 SEHNR and CDR2 FQNEAQ come from the germline V gene (reference sequence). CDR3 size: 14 residues. V dropped 3 bases and J dropped 8; count of bases not matched to a gene: 5. The CDR3 DNA follows: TGTGCCAGCAGCTTGGGGACTAGCTTCGATGAGCAGTTCTTC. Residues: CASSLGTSFDEQFF.

The chain employs TRBV30 and TRBJ2-2; 10 bases match TRBD2. From germline, CDR1 is GTSNPN and CDR2 SVGIG (reference sequence). V trimming: 2 bases; J trimming: 8 bases; junction bases outside the gene matches: 8. This CDR3 spans 15 amino acids. CDR3 DNA: TGTGCCTGGAGTCCCACTAGCGGGATCAAGGGGGAGCTGTTTTTT. Translation gives CAWSPTSGIKGELFF.

This sequence joins TRBV13 and TRBJ2-1; the match to TRBD2 covers 9 bases. Germline assignment: CDR1 PRHDT and CDR2 FYEKMQ (reference sequence). Trimming at V came to 5 bases and at J to 7 bases, leaving 9 bases not matched to a gene. The CDR3 length is 15 residues. CDR3 in DNA: TGTGCCAGCAGCCTCCAAGCGGGAGGACTAAATGAGCAGTTCTTC. Its translation is CASSLQAGGLNEQFF.

The gene calls are TRBV12-5 and TRBJ2-2; the D gene is possibly TRBD1 (6 bases). Trimming pared 0 bases from V and 4 bases from J, leaving 15 bases between. The CDR3 is made up of 17 amino acids. CDR1 is LGHNT, CDR2 FRNRAP, per germline. CDR3 in DNA: TGTGCTAGTGGTTTGGTCTCCAGGGGCTTGAGCACCGGGGAGCTGTTTTTT. Translated, it gives CASGLVSRGLSTGELFF.

This chain uses TRBV15 with TRBJ2-3; D is perhaps TRBD2 (6 bases). Germline CDR1 LNHNV, CDR2 YYDKDF (reference sequence). The CDR3 is made up of 14 amino acids. Trimming left V 1 base short and J 6 bases short, with 11 bases between. CDR3 sequence: CATSRGGELDTQYF. Written as DNA, the CDR3 is TGTGCCACCAGCAGAGGGGGGGAGCTTGATACGCAGTATTTT.

The gene calls are TRBV30 and TRBJ2-7, with D possibly TRBD2 on 6 matching bases. The CDR3 spans 13 residues. CDR1 GTSNPN and CDR2 SVGIG come from the germline V gene (reference sequence). Trimming took 2 bases from V and 2 from J, leaving 10 bases between them. The CDR3 loop is CAWSPGATYEQYF. In DNA form, the CDR3 reads TGTGCCTGGAGTCCGGGAGCTACCTACGAGCAGTACTTC.

V and J are TRBV7-6 and TRBJ2-3; 7 bases agree with TRBD2. Germline V gene lookup returns CDR1 SGHVS and CDR2 FNYEAQ. V dropped 1 base and J dropped 3; count of bases not matched to a gene: 4. The CDR3 has 15 amino acids. CDR3 DNA: TGTGCCAGCAGCTTAGACGGGAGGCGGACAGATACGCAGTATTTT. Amino acid sequence: CASSLDGRRTDTQYF.

The chain employs TRBV28 and TRBJ2-2, with D hard to call. Looked up from germline, CDR1 is MDHEN and CDR2 is SYDVKM. CDR3 length: 14 amino acids. Trimming removed 10 bases at V and 2 bases at J, with 14 bases between. The CDR3 reads CATLPGANTGELFF. The CDR3, as DNA: TGTGCCACGCTACCCGGAGCAAACACCGGGGAGCTGTTTTTT.

This chain's CDR3 is CASSWRLAGAKETQYF. DNA for the CDR3: TGTGCCAGCAGCTGGCGACTAGCGGGAGCTAAGGAGACCCAGTACTTC. The V call is TRBV5-5, the J call TRBJ2-5, with 12 bases fitting TRBD2. This CDR3 is built from 16 residues. Per the germline V gene, CDR1 is SGHKS and CDR2 is YYEKEE (reference sequence). V was pared by 3 bases and J by 5 bases, with 8 bases of the junction left unmatched.

The chain couples TRBV5-4 to TRBJ2-3; 8 bases map to TRBD2. After removal of 3 bases from V and 4 bases from J, the junction contained 7 bases not matched to a gene. Germline V gives CDR1 SGHNT, CDR2 YYREEE (reference sequence). The CDR3 length is 15 residues. DNA for the CDR3: TGTGCCAGCAGCTCGAGCGGGAGAGATTCAGATACGCAGTATTTT. This translates into CASSSSGRDSDTQYF.

The chain carries TRBV6-5 and TRBJ2-5; D unresolved. The DNA end is a closer match to TRBJ2-7, so the J assignment may be wrong. CDR3 length: 15 amino acids. Per the germline V gene, CDR1 is MNHEY and CDR2 is SVGAGI. CDR3 protein: CASSYQPASSYEQYF. For the CDR3, the DNA is TGTGCCAGCAGTTATCAGCCAGCGAGCTCCTACGAGCAGTACTTC.

V is TRBV9 and J is TRBJ1-5; D perhaps matches TRBD1 (5 bases). Germline V gene sequence: CDR1 SGDLS, CDR2 YYNGEE. The V end was cut by 4 bases, the J end by 7 bases, with 15 bases between. The CDR3 has 14 residues. CDR3 residues: CASSPQGGKQPQHF. The CDR3, as DNA: TGTGCCAGCAGCCCCCAGGGAGGAAAACAGCCCCAGCATTTT.

The chain couples TRBV18 to TRBJ2-7, with D possibly TRBD1 on 5 matching bases. V lost 3 bases, J lost 5 bases, and 5 bases lay in between. The CDR3 is made up of 11 amino acids. Germline V gene lookup returns CDR1 KGHSH and CDR2 LQKENI. Here the CDR3 reads CASSPRDEQYF. As DNA, the CDR3 is TGTGCCAGCTCACCCAGGGACGAGCAGTACTTC.

This sequence joins TRBV7-2 and TRBJ2-2; 10 bases align to TRBD1. This CDR3 region has 15 residues. The V gene end was trimmed by 3 bases and the J gene end by 5 bases; junction bases not matched to a gene: 3. The germline gives CDR1 SGHTA, CDR2 FQGNSA. The CDR3 region is CASSFMGQGTGELFF. The CDR3 DNA reads TGTGCCAGCAGCTTTATGGGACAGGGGACCGGGGAGCTGTTTTTT.

The gene calls are TRBV19 and TRBJ1-1, with 12 bases aligning to TRBD1. Trimming at V came to 4 bases and at J to 4 bases, leaving 4 bases not matched to a gene. CDR3 length: 15 residues. CDR1 and CDR2 from the germline V gene are LNHDA and SQIVND (reference sequence). CDR3 DNA sequence: TGTGCCAGTAGTAGGGACAGGGGGCTTAGCACTGAAGCTTTCTTT. Its translation is CASSRDRGLSTEAFF.

The chain carries TRBV5-1 and TRBJ2-1; 14 nucleotides match TRBD2. CDR3 size: 16 residues. The J segment lost 8 bases and the V segment lost 4 bases, leaving 8 bases of the junction unmatched. Germline V lookup: CDR1 SGHRS, CDR2 YFSETQ. CDR3: CASSRLAGGGVDEQFF. CDR3 sequence (DNA): TGCGCCAGCAGCCGACTAGCGGGAGGGGGGGTTGATGAGCAGTTCTTC.